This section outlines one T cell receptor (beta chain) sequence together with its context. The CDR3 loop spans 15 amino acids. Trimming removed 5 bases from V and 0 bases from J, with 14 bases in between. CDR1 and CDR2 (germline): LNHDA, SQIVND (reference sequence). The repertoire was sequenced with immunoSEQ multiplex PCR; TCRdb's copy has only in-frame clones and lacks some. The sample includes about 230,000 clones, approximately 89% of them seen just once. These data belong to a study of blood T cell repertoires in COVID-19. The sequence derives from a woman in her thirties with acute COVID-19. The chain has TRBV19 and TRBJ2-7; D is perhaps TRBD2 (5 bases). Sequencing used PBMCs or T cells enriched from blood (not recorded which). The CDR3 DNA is TGTGCCAGTAGTTCAAAAGCGGACTTCTCCTACGAGCAGTACTTC. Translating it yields CASSSKADFSYEQYF.